The present T cell receptor beta chain was sequenced within a study of blood T cell repertoires in COVID-19. Looking at the study overall: Sources were T cells, B-cell-depleted T cells, or PBMCs; the material itself was cDNA or gDNA.

CDR3 length: 15 amino acids. Losses at the gene ends were 7 bases for V and 6 bases for J; bases not matched to a gene: 13. Looked up from germline, CDR1 is SNHLY and CDR2 is FYNNEI. Clones were read by immunoSEQ multiplex PCR, and TCRdb kept only the in-frame ones, dropping some. The data hold 50,000 or so clones, with around 86% observed a single time. The sequencing input was peripheral blood. The rearrangement links TRBV2 to TRBJ2-5; TRBD1 aligns across 8 bases. The TCR comes from a man aged 70-80 years with acute or convalescent COVID-19. The CDR3 DNA sequence: TGTGCCAGCACCACGGGACAGGAAGGATGGAAGACCCAGTACTTC. Amino acids: CASTTGQEGWKTQYF. Together with reference TRBV2 and TRBJ2-5, the CDR3 gives the full variable domain: EPEVTQTPSHQVTQMGQEVILRCVPISNHLYFYWYRQILGQKVEFLVSFYNNEISEKSEIFDDQFSVERPDGSNFTLKIRSTKLEDSAMYFCASTTGQEGWKTQYFGPGTRLLVL.